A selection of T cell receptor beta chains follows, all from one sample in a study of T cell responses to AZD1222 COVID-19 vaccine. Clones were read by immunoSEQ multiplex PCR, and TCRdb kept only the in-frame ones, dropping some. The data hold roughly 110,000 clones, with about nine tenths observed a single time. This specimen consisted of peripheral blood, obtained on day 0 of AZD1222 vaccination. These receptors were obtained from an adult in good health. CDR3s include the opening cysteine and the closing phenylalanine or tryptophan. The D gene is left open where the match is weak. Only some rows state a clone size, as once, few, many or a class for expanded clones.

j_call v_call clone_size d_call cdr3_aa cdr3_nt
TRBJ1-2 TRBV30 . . CAWSVFGGGGLGAGYTF TGTGCCTGGAGTGTATTCGGCGGAGGGGGTTTAGGGGCTGGCTACACCTTC
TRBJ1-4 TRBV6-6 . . CASSSYGTPNEKLFF TGTGCCAGCAGTTCGTACGGGACACCTAATGAAAAACTGTTTTTT
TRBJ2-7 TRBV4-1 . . CASSQDWASTSYEQYF TGCGCCAGCAGCCAAGATTGGGCATCCACCTCCTACGAGCAGTACTTC
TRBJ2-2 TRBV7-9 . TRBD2 CASSPRGDFTGELFF TGTGCCAGCAGCCCTCGGGGGGACTTCACCGGGGAGCTGTTTTTT
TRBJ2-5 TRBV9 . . CASSVEGEATQYF TGTGCCAGCAGCGTAGAAGGCGAGGCGACCCAGTACTTC
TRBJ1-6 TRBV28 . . CASSLPAAGSSYNSPLHF TGTGCCAGCAGTTTACCTGCCGCAGGGAGCTCCTATAATTCACCCCTCCACTTT
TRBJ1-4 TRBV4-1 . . CASSQAVLGSEKLFF TGCGCCAGCAGCCAAGCCGTGCTGGGTTCGGAAAAACTGTTTTTT
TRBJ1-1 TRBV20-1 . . CSARGVAEAFF TGCAGTGCGAGGGGGGTCGCTGAAGCTTTCTTT
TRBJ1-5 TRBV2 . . CASSPVGVQPQHF TGTGCCAGCAGTCCCGTTGGGGTTCAGCCCCAGCATTTT
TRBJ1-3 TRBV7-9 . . CASRAAESGNTIYF TGTGCCAGCAGGGCAGCAGAGAGTGGAAACACCATATATTTT
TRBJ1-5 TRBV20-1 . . CSASLGTEQGQPQHF TGCAGTGCTAGTTTAGGAACGGAACAGGGACAGCCCCAGCATTTT
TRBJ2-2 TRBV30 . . CAWRRVAGELFF TGTGCCTGGAGGAGGGTGGCCGGGGAGCTGTTTTTT
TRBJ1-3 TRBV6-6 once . CASSYGADTGNTIYF TGTGCCAGCAGTTACGGGGCCGATACTGGAAACACCATATATTTT
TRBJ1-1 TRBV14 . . CASSQAYTGMSTEAFF TGTGCCAGCAGCCAGGCCTACACAGGGATGAGCACTGAAGCTTTCTTT
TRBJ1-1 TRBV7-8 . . CASSLILGMDTEAFF TGTGCCAGCAGCTTAATTTTAGGGATGGACACTGAAGCTTTCTTT
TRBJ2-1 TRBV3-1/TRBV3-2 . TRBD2 CASSQDPLASGTYNEQFF TGTGCCAGCAGCCAAGATCCCTTGGCTAGCGGGACGTACAATGAGCAGTTCTTC
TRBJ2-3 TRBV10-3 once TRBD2 CAIVRGGNTDTQYF TGTGCCATCGTCCGCGGGGGAAACACAGATACGCAGTATTTT
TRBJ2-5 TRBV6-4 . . CASSPLRETQYF TGTGCCAGCAGTCCCTTACGAGAGACCCAGTACTTC
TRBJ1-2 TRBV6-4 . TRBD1 CASSPQGALNYGYTF TGTGCCAGCAGCCCACAGGGGGCCCTTAACTATGGCTACACCTTC
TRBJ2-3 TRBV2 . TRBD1 CASSAVQGVTDTQYF TGTGCCAGCAGTGCGGTTCAGGGGGTAACAGATACGCAGTATTTT
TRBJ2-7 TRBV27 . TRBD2 CASSSQRGTEQYF TGTGCCAGCAGTTCGCAGCGGGGAACCGAGCAGTACTTC
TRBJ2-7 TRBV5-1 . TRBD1 CASSFGQGAFNEQYF TGCGCCAGCAGCTTCGGACAGGGGGCGTTCAACGAGCAGTACTTC
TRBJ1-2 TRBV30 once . CAFTPEVPVANYGYTF TGTGCCTTTACACCGGAGGTGCCCGTAGCTAACTATGGCTACACCTTC
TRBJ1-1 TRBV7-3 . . CASSITREIGAEAFF TGTGCCAGCAGCATAACCCGGGAGATTGGAGCTGAAGCTTTCTTT
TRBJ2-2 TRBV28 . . CASSFEHFSRTGELFF TGTGCCAGCAGTTTCGAACACTTCAGTCGTACCGGGGAGCTGTTTTTT
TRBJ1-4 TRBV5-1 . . CASSGGLSAGANEKLFF TGCGCCAGCAGCGGGGGGCTGAGCGCCGGGGCTAATGAAAAACTGTTTTTT
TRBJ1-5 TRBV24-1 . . CATSAGKDPQHF TGTGCCACCAGTGCTGGGAAGGACCCCCAGCATTTT
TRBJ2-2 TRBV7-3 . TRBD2 CASREGAGAVGELFF TGTGCCAGCAGAGAGGGAGCGGGGGCCGTCGGGGAGCTGTTTTTT
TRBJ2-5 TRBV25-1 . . CASSEYGELETQYF TGTGCCAGCAGTGAATACGGCGAGTTGGAGACCCAGTACTTC
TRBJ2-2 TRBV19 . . CASLPSVGWTGELFF TGTGCCAGCCTCCCTAGCGTGGGCTGGACCGGGGAGCTGTTTTTT
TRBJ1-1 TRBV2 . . CASRGRRGNTEAFF TGTGCCAGCAGGGGGCGAAGGGGGAACACTGAAGCTTTCTTT
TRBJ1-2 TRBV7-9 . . CASSSTPRARYPYGYTF TGTGCCAGCAGCTCGACCCCCAGGGCGCGATATCCCTATGGCTACACCTTC
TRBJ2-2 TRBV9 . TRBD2 CASSARKSGRATGELFF TGTGCCAGCAGCGCCCGAAAGAGCGGGAGGGCCACCGGGGAGCTGTTTTTT
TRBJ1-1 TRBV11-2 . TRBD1 CASSPVRGLDTEAFF TGTGCCAGCAGCCCGGTCAGGGGGCTGGACACTGAAGCTTTCTTT
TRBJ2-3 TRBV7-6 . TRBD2 CASSNPRSGRSYTQYF TGTGCCAGCAGCAACCCGAGGAGCGGGAGGTCATATACGCAGTATTTT
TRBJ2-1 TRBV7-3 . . CASSLGWGPNEQFF TGTGCCAGCAGCTTAGGGTGGGGCCCCAATGAGCAGTTCTTC
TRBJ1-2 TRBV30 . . CAWSGAADSYGYTF TGTGCCTGGAGCGGTGCAGCTGATTCCTATGGCTACACCTTC
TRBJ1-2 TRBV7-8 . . CASSLGPGGYGYTF TGTGCCAGCAGCTTAGGACCGGGGGGGTATGGCTACACCTTC
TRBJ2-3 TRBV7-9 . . CASSLGGLGTGDTQYF TGTGCCAGCAGCTTAGGGGGACTTGGTACTGGAGATACGCAGTATTTT
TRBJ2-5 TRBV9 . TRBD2 CASSVGDSGPSQETQYF TGTGCCAGCAGCGTTGGAGATAGCGGGCCGTCTCAAGAGACCCAGTACTTC
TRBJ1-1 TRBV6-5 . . CASKPDFVSNTEAFF TGTGCCAGCAAACCAGACTTTGTGTCCAACACTGAAGCTTTCTTT
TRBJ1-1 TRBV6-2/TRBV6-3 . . CASSYGGPEAFF TGTGCCAGCAGTTACGGGGGACCCGAAGCTTTCTTT
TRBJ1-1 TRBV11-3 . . CASSLRGETEAFF TGTGCCAGCAGCTTGAGGGGGGAGACTGAAGCTTTCTTT
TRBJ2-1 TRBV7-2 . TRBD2 CASSLALAGGNEQFF TGTGCCAGCAGCTTAGCCCTAGCGGGGGGCAATGAGCAGTTCTTC
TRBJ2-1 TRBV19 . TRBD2 CASSISGTSGGEQFF TGTGCCAGTAGTATAAGTGGGACTAGCGGTGGGGAGCAGTTCTTC
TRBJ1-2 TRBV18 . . CASSPTGETNYGYTF TGTGCCAGCTCACCAACGGGGGAGACTAACTATGGCTACACCTTC
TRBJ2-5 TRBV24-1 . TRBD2 CATSDPRREGAQETQYF TGTGCCACCAGTGATCCCCGGCGGGAGGGGGCCCAAGAGACCCAGTACTTC
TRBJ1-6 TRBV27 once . CASSSRNSPLHF TGTGCCAGCAGTTCTCGGAATTCACCCCTCCACTTT
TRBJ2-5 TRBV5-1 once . CASSLRETQYF TGCGCCAGCAGCTTGAGGGAGACCCAGTACTTC
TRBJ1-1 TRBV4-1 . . CASSPQGLTNTEAFF TGCGCCAGCAGCCCCCAGGGCTTGACGAACACTGAAGCTTTCTTT
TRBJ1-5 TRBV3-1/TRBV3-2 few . CASSQDGAGSEPQHF TGTGCCAGCAGCCAAGATGGGGCCGGGTCAGAGCCCCAGCATTTT
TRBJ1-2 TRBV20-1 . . CSAGFGGGYTF TGCAGTGCGGGGTTTGGGGGTGGCTACACCTTC
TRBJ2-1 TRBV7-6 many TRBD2 CASSLASGTSGRVSYNEQFF TGTGCCAGCAGCTTAGCCTCCGGGACTAGCGGGAGGGTATCCTACAATGAGCAGTTCTTC